Following are 4 T cell receptor beta chains from one sample sequenced in a study of T-cell memory formation after mild COVID-19. TCRdb ran MiXCR on the 5' RACE reads and lists one entry per CDR3 protein. This sample yields around 200,000 distinct CDR3 sequences, of which 9.5% to 10% are seen a single time; roughly 4% belongs to the top ten. The sequenced material came from PBMCs or a T cell subset sorted from them (not recorded which). These receptors all stem from a young man who had mild COVID-19 (a few samples of this study predate the infection). Cell type and time point are not known.

The J gene is TRBJ2-2, the V gene TRBV19; 8 nucleotides align to TRBD1. Germline trimming cut 8 bases from V and 1 base from J; bases unmatched to any gene: 3. In germline, CDR1 is LNHDA, CDR2 SQIVND (reference sequence). The CDR3 is 14 residues long. CDR3 sequence (DNA): TGTGCCAGTGGGACAGGTCAGAACACCGGGGAGCTGTTTTTT. Its protein product is CASGTGQNTGELFF.

J is TRBJ1-2 and V is TRBV28, with D perhaps matching TRBD1 (6 bases). CDR3 size: 13 residues. V shed 0 bases and J shed 7 bases, with 9 bases lying between them. Germline values: CDR1 MDHEN, CDR2 SYDVKM. The CDR3: CASSLWGGGGYTF. The CDR3 DNA reads TGTGCCAGCAGTTTATGGGGGGGCGGTGGCTACACCTTC.

This chain connects TRBV20-1 to TRBJ2-5; 7 bases agree with TRBD2. The length of the CDR3 is 16 residues. Germline lookup yields CDR1 DFQATT and CDR2 SNEGSKA (reference sequence). The ends lost 3 bases at V and 5 bases at J; junction bases unmatched: 15. The CDR3 DNA sequence: TGCAGTGCTAGGACCGGGACTACTGTTTGGGGGGAGACCCAGTACTTC. Translating it yields CSARTGTTVWGETQYF.

This chain links TRBV10-3 with TRBJ2-1; 7 positions agree with TRBD1. Germline CDR1 reads ENHRY; CDR2 reads SYGVKD. The V and J ends lost 5 bases and 0 bases, in that order; junction bases with no gene match: 7. The CDR3 runs to 16 residues. CDR3 sequence reads: CAISTTTGYSYNEQFF. As DNA, the CDR3 is TGTGCCATCAGTACGACGACAGGGTACTCCTACAATGAGCAGTTCTTC.